This TCR beta chain was sequenced in a study of graft-versus-host responses after intestinal transplantation. Study at large: Each recipient received a multivisceral, liver-intestinal, or isolated intestinal graft. Anti-thymocyte globulin induction, then tacrolimus and steroids for two to four years, went to all recipients.

The CDR3 is made up of 15 amino acids. Germline CDR1 SGHTA, CDR2 FQGNSA. Trimming removed 1 base from V and 6 bases from J; junction bases left unmatched: 7. This clone was seen a few times. Its antigen remains unidentified. General study results and limits: Where graft-donor T cell macrochimerism was present, patients had high graft-versus-host to host-versus-graft clonal ratios in allografts.

Only in-frame clones appear in the TCRdb table, and some are missing; sequencing was by immunoSEQ multiplex PCR. The top ten clones hold 2.3% of a sample with tens of thousands of clones, 91% of them seen once. The J gene is TRBJ2-3, the V gene TRBV7-2; the match to TRBD2 covers 7 bases. The clonotype was recovered from a human patient who received an intestinal transplant, so some T cells may come from the graft donor. Sequencing used PBMCs, obtained around 330 days after intestinal transplant. In DNA form, the CDR3 reads TGTGCCAGCAGCTTAGGGGTGGGAGGGTTGGATACGCAGTATTTT. Its translation: CASSLGVGGLDTQYF.